These T cell receptor beta chains were read from a single sample in a study of T-cell memory formation after mild COVID-19. TCRdb called the 5' RACE reads again in MiXCR, with one record for every CDR3 protein. The sample records about 610,000 distinct CDR3 sequences, 17% being singletons. Sequenced: PBMCs or a T cell subset sorted from them (not recorded which). These TCRs come from an adult woman who had mild COVID-19 (a few samples of this study predate the infection). Cell type and time point are not known. The CDR3 runs from the conserved cysteine through the conserved F or W. The D gene is left open where the match is weak. Expanded clones get a size class; other rows say once, few or many, or leave the size out.

d_call: -; j_call: TRBJ2-2; v_call: TRBV7-9; clone_size: -; cdr3_aa: CASGHSHTGELFF; cdr3_nt: TGTGCCAGTGGGCACAGCCACACCGGGGAGCTGTTTTTT
d_call: -; j_call: TRBJ1-5; v_call: TRBV4-1; clone_size: -; cdr3_aa: CASSQDRGGDQPQHF; cdr3_nt: TGCGCCAGCAGCCAAGATCGGGGAGGGGATCAGCCCCAGCATTTT
d_call: TRBD2; j_call: TRBJ2-1; v_call: TRBV7-3; clone_size: few; cdr3_aa: CASSLESGRPRNEQFF; cdr3_nt: TGTGCCAGCAGCTTAGAAAGCGGGAGGCCACGGAATGAGCAGTTCTTC
d_call: -; j_call: TRBJ1-5; v_call: TRBV2; clone_size: -; cdr3_aa: CASSEVGEGWDQPQHF; cdr3_nt: TGTGCCAGCAGTGAAGTAGGGGAGGGTTGGGATCAGCCCCAGCATTTT
d_call: TRBD1; j_call: TRBJ1-6; v_call: TRBV20-1; clone_size: few; cdr3_aa: CSPTVNRGNSPLHF; cdr3_nt: TGCAGTCCTACCGTTAACAGGGGGAATTCACCCCTCCACTTT
d_call: TRBD2; j_call: TRBJ2-1; v_call: TRBV12-3/TRBV12-4; clone_size: -; cdr3_aa: CASSLAGGTNEQFF; cdr3_nt: TGTGCCAGCAGTTTAGCGGGAGGGACCAATGAGCAGTTCTTC
d_call: TRBD2; j_call: TRBJ2-3; v_call: TRBV12-3/TRBV12-4; clone_size: -; cdr3_aa: CASSPWTSGGADTQYF; cdr3_nt: TGTGCCAGCAGTCCCTGGACTAGCGGGGGGGCAGATACGCAGTATTTT
d_call: TRBD1; j_call: TRBJ1-1; v_call: TRBV25-1; clone_size: few; cdr3_aa: CASSDAWTGNTEAFF; cdr3_nt: TGTGCCAGCAGTGATGCCTGGACAGGGAACACTGAAGCTTTCTTT
d_call: TRBD2; j_call: TRBJ2-3; v_call: TRBV20-1; clone_size: few; cdr3_aa: CSAQTSGGADTQYF; cdr3_nt: TGCAGTGCCCAGACTAGCGGGGGGGCAGATACGCAGTATTTT
d_call: -; j_call: TRBJ2-7; v_call: TRBV7-9; clone_size: few; cdr3_aa: CASSFQGVEDEQYF; cdr3_nt: TGTGCCAGCAGCTTCCAGGGTGTGGAGGACGAGCAGTACTTC